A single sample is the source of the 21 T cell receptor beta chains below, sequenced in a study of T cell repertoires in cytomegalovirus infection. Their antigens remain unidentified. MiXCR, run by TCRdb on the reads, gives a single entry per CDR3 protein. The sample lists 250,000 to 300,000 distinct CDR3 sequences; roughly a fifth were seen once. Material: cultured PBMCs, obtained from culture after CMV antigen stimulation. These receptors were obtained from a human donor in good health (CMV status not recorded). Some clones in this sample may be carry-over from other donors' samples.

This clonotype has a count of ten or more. The CDR3 loop reads CASSLASGTGEGELFF. CDR3 DNA sequence: TGTGCCAGCAGCTTAGCTTCCGGGACAGGGGAGGGGGAGCTGTTTTTT. This chain connects TRBV7-2 to TRBJ2-2; 10 bases fit TRBD1. Per germline, CDR1 SGHTA and CDR2 FQGNSA. This CDR3 has 16 residues. Trimming cost V 0 bases and J 8 bases; bases outside gene matches: 6.

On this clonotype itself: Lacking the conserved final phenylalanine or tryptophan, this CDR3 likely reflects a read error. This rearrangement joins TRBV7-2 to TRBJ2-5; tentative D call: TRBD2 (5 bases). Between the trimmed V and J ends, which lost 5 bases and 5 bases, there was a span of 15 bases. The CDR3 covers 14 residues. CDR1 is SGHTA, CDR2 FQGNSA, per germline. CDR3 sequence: CASSVVAGRETQYC. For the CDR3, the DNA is TGTGCCAGCAGCGTGGTCGCGGGCCGGGAGACCCAGTACTGC.

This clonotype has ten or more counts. The CDR3 reads CASSPGNTAIAEAFF. DNA for the CDR3: TGTGCCAGCAGCCCCGGAAACACGGCGATCGCTGAAGCTTTCTTT. V and J are TRBV5-6 and TRBJ1-1; no definite D call. The CDR3 contains 15 residues. Germline V gives CDR1 SGHDT, CDR2 YYEEEE. Trimming removed 4 bases at V and 6 bases at J, with 19 bases between.

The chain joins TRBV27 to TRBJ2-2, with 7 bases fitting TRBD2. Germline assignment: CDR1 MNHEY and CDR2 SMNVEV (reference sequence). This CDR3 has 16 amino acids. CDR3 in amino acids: CAAVRSSGRDTGELFF. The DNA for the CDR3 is TGTGCAGCAGTCCGCTCTAGCGGCCGCGACACCGGGGAGCTGTTTTTT.

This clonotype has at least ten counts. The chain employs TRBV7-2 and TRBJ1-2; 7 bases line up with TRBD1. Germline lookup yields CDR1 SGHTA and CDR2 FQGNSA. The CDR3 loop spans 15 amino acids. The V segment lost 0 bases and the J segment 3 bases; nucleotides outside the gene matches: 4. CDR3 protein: CASSLAGGPDYGYTF. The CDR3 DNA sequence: TGTGCCAGCAGCTTAGCAGGGGGCCCTGACTATGGCTACACCTTC.

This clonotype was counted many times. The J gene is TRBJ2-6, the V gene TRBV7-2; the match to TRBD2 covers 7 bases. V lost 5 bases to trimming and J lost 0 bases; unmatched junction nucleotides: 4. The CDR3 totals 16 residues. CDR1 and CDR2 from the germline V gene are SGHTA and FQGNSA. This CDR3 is CASSERGGSGANVLTF. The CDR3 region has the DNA TGTGCCAGCAGCGAGCGGGGCGGCTCTGGGGCCAACGTCCTGACTTTC. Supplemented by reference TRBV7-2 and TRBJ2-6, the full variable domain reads GAGVSQSPSNKVTEKGKDVELRCDPISGHTALYWYRQSLGQGLEFLIYFQGNSAPDKSGLPSDRFSAERTGGSVSTLTIQRTQQEDSAVYLCASSERGGSGANVLTFGAGSRLTVL.

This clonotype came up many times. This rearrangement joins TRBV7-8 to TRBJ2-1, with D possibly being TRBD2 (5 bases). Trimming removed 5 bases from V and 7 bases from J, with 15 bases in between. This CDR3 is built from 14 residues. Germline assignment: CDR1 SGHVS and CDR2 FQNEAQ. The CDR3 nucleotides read TGTGCCAGCAGCCTAACTCGGACGGGGAATGAGCAGTTCTTC. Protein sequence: CASSLTRTGNEQFF.

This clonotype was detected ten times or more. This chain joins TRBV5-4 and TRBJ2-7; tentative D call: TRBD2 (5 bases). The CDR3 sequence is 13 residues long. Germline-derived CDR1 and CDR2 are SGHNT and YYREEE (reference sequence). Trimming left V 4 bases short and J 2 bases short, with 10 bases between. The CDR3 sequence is CASSMDFTYEQYF. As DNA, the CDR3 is TGTGCCAGCAGCATGGACTTTACCTACGAGCAGTACTTC.

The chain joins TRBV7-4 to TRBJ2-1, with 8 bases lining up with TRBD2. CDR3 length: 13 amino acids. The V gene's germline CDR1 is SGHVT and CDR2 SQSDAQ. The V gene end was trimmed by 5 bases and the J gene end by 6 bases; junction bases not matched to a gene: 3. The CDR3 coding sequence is TGTGCCAGCAGCCCTACTAGCGGCAATGAGCAGTTCTTC. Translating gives CASSPTSGNEQFF.

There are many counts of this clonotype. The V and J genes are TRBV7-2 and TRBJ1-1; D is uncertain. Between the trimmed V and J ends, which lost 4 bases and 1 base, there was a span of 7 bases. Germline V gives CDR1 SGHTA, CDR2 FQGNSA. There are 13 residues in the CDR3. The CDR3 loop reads CASSSTGNTEAFF. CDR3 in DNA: TGTGCCAGCAGCTCAACCGGGAACACTGAAGCTTTCTTT.

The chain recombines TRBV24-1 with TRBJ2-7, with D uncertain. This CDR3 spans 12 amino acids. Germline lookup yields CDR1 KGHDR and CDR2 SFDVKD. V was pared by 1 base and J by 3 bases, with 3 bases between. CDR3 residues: CATSDFGYEQYF. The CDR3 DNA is TGTGCCACCAGTGATTTTGGCTACGAGCAGTACTTC.

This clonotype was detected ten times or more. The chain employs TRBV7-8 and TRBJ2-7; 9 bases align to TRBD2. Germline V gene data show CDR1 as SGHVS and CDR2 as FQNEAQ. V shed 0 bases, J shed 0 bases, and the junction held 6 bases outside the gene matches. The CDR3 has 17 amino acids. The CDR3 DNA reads TGTGCCAGCAGCTTAGCTGGGACTAGCAAGTCCTCCTACGAGCAGTACGTC. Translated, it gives CASSLAGTSKSSYEQYV.

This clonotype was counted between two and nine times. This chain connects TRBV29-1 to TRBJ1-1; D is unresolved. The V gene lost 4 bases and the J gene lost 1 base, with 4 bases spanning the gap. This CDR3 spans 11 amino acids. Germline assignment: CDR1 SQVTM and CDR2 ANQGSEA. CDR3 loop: CSVGENTEAFF. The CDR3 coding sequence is TGCAGCGTTGGGGAGAACACTGAAGCTTTCTTT.

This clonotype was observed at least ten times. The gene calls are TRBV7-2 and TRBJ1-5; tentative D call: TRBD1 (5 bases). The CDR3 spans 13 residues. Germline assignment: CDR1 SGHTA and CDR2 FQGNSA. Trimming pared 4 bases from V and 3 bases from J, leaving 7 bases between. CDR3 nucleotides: TGTGCCAGCAGCTGGGACCTCAATCAGCCCCAGCATTTT. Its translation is CASSWDLNQPQHF. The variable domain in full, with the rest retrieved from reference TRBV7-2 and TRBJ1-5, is GAGVSQSPSNKVTEKGKDVELRCDPISGHTALYWYRQSLGQGLEFLIYFQGNSAPDKSGLPSDRFSAERTGGSVSTLTIQRTQQEDSAVYLCASSWDLNQPQHFGDGTRLSIL.

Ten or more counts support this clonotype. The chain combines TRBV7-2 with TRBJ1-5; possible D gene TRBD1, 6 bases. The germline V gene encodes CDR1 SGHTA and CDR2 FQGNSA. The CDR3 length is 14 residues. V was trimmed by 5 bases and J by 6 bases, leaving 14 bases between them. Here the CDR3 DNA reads TGTGCCAGCAGCGTAACAGGGTTGGTTCAGCCCCAGCATTTT. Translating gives CASSVTGLVQPQHF.

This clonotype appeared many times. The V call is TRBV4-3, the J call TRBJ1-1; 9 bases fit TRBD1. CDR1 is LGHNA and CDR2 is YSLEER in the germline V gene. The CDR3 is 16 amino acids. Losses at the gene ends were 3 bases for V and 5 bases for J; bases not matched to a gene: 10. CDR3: CASSHRTGTGRTEAFF. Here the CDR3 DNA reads TGCGCCAGCAGCCACCGCACCGGGACAGGGCGAACTGAAGCTTTCTTT.

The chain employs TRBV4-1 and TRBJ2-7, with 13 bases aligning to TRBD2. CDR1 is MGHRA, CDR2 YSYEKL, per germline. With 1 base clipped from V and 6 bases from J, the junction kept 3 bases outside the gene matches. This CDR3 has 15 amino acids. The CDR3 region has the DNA TGCGCCAGCAGCCAAGTGTGGACTAGCGGGAGCGAGCAGTACGTC. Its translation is CASSQVWTSGSEQYV.

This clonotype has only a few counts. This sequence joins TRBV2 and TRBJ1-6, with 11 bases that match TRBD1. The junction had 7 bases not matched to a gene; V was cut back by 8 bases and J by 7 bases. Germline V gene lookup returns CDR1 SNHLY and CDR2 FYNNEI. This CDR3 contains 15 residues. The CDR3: CASDDGTGGNSPLHF. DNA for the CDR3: TGTGCCAGCGATGACGGGACAGGGGGGAATTCACCCCTCCACTTT.

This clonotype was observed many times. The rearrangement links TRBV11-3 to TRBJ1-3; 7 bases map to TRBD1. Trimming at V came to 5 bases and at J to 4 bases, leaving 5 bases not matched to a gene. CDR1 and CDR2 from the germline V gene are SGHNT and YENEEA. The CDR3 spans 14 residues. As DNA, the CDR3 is TGTGCCAGCAGCCCCCAGGGGGTCGGAAACACCATATATTTT. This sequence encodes CASSPQGVGNTIYF.

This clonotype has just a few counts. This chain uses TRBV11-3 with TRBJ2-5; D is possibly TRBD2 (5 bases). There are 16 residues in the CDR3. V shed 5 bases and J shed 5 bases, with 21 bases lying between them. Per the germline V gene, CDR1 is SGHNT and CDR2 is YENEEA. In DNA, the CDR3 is TGTGCCAGCAGCCTATTATCACCAGGAGGCTTCGAGACCCAGTACTTC. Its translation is CASSLLSPGGFETQYF.

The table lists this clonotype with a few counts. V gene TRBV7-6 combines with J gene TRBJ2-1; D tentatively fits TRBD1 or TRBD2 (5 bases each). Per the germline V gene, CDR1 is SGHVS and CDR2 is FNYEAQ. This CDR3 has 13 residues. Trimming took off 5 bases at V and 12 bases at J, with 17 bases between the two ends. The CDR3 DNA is TGTGCCAGCAGCCCGAGAGGCAGGGACGGGCAGTTCTTC. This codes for CASSPRGRDGQFF.